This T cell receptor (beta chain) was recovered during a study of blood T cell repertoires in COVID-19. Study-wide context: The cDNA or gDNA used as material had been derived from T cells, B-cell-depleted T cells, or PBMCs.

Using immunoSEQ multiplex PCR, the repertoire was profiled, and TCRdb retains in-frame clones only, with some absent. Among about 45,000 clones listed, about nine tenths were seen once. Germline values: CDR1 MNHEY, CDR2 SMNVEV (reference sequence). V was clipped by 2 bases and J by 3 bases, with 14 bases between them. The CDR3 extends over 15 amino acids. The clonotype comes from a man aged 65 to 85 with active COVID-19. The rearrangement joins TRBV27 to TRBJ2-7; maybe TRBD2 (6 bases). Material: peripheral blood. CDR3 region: CASSLQGRGFYEQYF. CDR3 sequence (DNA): TGTGCCAGCAGTTTACAAGGACGGGGGTTCTACGAGCAGTACTTC.